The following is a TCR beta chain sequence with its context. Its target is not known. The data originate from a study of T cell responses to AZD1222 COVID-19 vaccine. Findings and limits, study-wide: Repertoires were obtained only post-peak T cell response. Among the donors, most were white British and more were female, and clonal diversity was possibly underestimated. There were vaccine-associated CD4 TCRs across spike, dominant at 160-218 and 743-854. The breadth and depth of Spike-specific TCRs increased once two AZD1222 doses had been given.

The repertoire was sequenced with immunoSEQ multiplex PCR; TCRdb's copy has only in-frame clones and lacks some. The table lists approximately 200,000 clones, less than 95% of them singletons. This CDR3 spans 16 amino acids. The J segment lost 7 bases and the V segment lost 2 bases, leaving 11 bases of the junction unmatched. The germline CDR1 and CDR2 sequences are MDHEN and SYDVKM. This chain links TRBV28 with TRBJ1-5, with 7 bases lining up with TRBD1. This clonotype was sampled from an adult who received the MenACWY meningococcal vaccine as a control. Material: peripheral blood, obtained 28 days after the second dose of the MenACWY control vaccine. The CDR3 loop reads CASSLRRQGGRQPQHF. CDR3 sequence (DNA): TGTGCCAGCAGTTTACGTAGACAGGGCGGGCGGCAGCCCCAGCATTTT. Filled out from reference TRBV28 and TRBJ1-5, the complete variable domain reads DVKVTQSSRYLVKRTGEKVFLECVQDMDHENMFWYRQDPGLGLRLIYFSYDVKMKEKGDIPEGYSVSREKKERFSLILESASTNQTSMYLCASSLRRQGGRQPQHFGDGTRLSIL.